This TCR beta chain was profiled in a study of cytomegalovirus exposure and HLA in healthy donors. The primer mix had 60 Vbeta and 13 Jbeta primers. This table comes from immunoSEQ multiplex PCR, and its TCRdb copy is limited to in-frame clones, with some not included. The sample holds 200,000 or so clones, more than 80% seen once. Notes on the study in general: According to the study, roughly 160 TCR beta chains were cytomegalovirus-associated. In a later analysis, about 17,000 TCR beta sequences were associated with HLA alleles at 0.05 false discovery rate. Reports credit the classifier with highly specific, highly sensitive diagnosis of cytomegalovirus status.

This clone was counted only a few times. Its matching antigen is unknown. Trimming cost V 0 bases and J 2 bases; bases outside gene matches: 5. CDR1 is SGHRS, CDR2 YFSETQ, per germline. The CDR3 length is 16 residues. Material for sequencing was PBMCs. The rearrangement links TRBV5-1 to TRBJ2-3; 8 bases agree with TRBD2. This clonotype was sampled from a young man in good health and CMV-seronegative. CDR3 sequence: CASSLAGGATTDTQYF. CDR3 sequence (DNA): TGCGCCAGCAGCTTGGCGGGGGGGGCTACCACAGATACGCAGTATTTT.